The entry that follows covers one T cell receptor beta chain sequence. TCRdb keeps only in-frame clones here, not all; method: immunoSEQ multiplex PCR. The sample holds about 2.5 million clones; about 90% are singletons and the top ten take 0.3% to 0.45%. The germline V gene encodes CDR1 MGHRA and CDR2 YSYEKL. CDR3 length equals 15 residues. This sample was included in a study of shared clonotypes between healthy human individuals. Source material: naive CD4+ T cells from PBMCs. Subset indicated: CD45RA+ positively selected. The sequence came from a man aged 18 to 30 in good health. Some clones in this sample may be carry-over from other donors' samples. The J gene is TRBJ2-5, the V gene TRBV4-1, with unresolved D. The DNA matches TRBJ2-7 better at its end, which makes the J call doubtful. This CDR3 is CASSQVGRSDYEQYF. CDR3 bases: TGCGCCAGCAGCCAAGTGGGCCGGAGCGACTACGAGCAGTACTTC.